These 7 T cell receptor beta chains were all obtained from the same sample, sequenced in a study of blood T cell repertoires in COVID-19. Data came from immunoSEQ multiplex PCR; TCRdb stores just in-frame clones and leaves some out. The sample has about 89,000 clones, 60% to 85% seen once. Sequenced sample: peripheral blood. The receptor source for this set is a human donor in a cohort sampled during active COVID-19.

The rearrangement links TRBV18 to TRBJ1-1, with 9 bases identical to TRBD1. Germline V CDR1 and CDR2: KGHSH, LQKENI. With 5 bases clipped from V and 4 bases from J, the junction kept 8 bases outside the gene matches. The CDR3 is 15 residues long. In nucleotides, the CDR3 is TGTGCCAGCTCAGGCACCGGGACAGGGTCCACTGAAGCTTTCTTT. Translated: CASSGTGTGSTEAFF.

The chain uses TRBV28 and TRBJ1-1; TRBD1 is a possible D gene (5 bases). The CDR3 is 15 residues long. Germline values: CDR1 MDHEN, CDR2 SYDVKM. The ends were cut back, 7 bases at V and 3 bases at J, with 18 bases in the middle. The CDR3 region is CASNPGVTGDTEAFF. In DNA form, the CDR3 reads TGTGCCAGCAATCCGGGGGTGACGGGAGACACTGAAGCTTTCTTT. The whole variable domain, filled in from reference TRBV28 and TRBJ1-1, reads DVKVTQSSRYLVKRTGEKVFLECVQDMDHENMFWYRQDPGLGLRLIYFSYDVKMKEKGDIPEGYSVSREKKERFSLILESASTNQTSMYLCASNPGVTGDTEAFFGQGTRLTVV.

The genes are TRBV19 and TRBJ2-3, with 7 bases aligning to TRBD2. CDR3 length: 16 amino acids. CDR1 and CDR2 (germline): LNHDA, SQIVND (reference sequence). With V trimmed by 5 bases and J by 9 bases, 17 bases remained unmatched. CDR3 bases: TGTGCCAGTAGTCTCGAGGCGGGAGCCTCGCGGCGGACGCAGTATTTT. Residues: CASSLEAGASRRTQYF.

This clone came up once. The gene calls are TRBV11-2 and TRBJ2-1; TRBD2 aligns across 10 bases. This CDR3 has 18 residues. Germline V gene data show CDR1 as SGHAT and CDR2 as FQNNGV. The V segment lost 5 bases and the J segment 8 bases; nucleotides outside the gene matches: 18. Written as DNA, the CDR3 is TGTGCCAGCAGCCCGATGGCTAGCGGGAGTCCTATATTCCATGAGCAGTTCTTC. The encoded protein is CASSPMASGSPIFHEQFF.

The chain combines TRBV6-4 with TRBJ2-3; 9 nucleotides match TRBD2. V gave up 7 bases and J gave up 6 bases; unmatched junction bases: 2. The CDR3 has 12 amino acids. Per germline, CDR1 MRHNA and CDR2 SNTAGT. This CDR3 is CASTAGGDTQYF. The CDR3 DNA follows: TGTGCCAGCACCGCGGGGGGGGATACGCAGTATTTT.

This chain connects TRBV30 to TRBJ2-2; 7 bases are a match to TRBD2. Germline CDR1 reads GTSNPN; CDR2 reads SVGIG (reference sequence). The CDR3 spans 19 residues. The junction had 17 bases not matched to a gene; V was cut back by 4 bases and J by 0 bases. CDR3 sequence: CAWKRDWGSAGANTGELFF. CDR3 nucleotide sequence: TGTGCCTGGAAAAGGGACTGGGGTTCGGCGGGAGCGAACACCGGGGAGCTGTTTTTT.

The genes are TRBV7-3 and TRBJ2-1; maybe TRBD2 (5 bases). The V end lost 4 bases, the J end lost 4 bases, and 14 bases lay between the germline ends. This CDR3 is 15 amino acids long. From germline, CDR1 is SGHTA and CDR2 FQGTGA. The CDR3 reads CASSSQTEVYNEQFF. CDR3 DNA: TGTGCCAGCAGCTCCCAAACGGAGGTATACAATGAGCAGTTCTTC. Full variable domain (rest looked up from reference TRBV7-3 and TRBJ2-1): GAGVSQTPSNKVTEKGKYVELRCDPISGHTALYWYRQSLGQGPEFLIYFQGTGAADDSGLPNDRFFAVRPEGSVSTLKIQRTERGDSAVYLCASSSQTEVYNEQFFGPGTRLTVL.